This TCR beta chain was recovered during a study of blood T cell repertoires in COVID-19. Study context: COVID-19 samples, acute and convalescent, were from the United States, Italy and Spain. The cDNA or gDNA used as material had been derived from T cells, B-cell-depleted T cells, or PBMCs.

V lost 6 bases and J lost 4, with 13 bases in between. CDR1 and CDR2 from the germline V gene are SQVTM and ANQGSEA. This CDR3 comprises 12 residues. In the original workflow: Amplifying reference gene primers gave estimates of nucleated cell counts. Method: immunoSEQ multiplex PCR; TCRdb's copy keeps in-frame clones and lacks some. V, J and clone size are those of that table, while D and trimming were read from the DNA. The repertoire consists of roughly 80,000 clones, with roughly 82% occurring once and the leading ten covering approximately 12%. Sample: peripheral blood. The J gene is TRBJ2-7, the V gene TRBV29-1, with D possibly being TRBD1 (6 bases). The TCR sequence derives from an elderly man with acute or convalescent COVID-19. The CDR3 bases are TGCAGCGTGGGGGCTGACGCGTACGAGCAGTACTTC. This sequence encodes CSVGADAYEQYF.